Below are 30 T cell receptor beta chains sequenced from a single sample in a study of cytomegalovirus exposure and HLA in healthy donors. PCR involved 60 Vbeta and 13 Jbeta primers. Sequencing used immunoSEQ multiplex PCR; TCRdb keeps in-frame clones, though not all of them. This table has about 150,000 clones, roughly 80% appearing once. Input material: PBMCs. Receptors were obtained from a woman between 35 and 50 years old in good health and CMV-seropositive.

The chain links TRBV2 to TRBJ1-1; TRBD1 matches 9 bases. V was clipped by 7 bases and J by 1 base; unmatched bases: 4. From germline, CDR1 is SNHLY and CDR2 FYNNEI. The CDR3 contains 14 residues. CDR3 amino acids: CASKETGGNTEAFF. CDR3 sequence (DNA): TGTGCCAGCAAGGAGACAGGGGGGAACACTGAAGCTTTCTTT.

This chain links TRBV5-6 with TRBJ2-1, with 16 positions matching TRBD2. The CDR3 extends over 18 amino acids. CDR1 SGHDT and CDR2 YYEEEE come from the germline V gene. J was trimmed by 7 bases and V by 4 bases; bases with no gene match: 11. In DNA, the CDR3 is TGTGCCAGCAGCGCTCCGGGACTAGCGGGGGGGCCCATAAATGAGCAGTTCTTC. It encodes CASSAPGLAGGPINEQFF.

This rearrangement joins TRBV19 to TRBJ2-2; 8 nucleotides line up with TRBD2. J lost 6 bases, V lost 4 bases, and 10 bases had no gene match. CDR3 length: 16 residues. CDR1 and CDR2 (germline): LNHDA, SQIVND (reference sequence). The CDR3 DNA sequence: TGTGCCAGTAGTACCCTCGGACTAGCCATCGCCGGGGAGCTGTTTTTT. It specifies CASSTLGLAIAGELFF.

This clone has more than one count but fewer than ten. The chain uses TRBV27 and TRBJ2-7, with TRBD1 matching 9 bases. V trimming: 5 bases; J trimming: 6 bases; junction bases outside the gene matches: 14. Germline V CDR1 and CDR2: MNHEY, SMNVEV (reference sequence). The CDR3 is made up of 16 amino acids. The CDR3 bases are TGTGCCAGCAGTCAATTCGCCGGGACAGGGTTTCTCGAGCAGTACTTC. It translates to CASSQFAGTGFLEQYF.

This clone was observed a handful of times. The V and J genes are TRBV11-1 and TRBJ2-2; 10 nucleotides agree with TRBD1. The J segment lost 6 bases and the V segment lost 3 bases, leaving 7 bases of the junction unmatched. The length of the CDR3 is 16 residues. The germline gives CDR1 SGHAT, CDR2 FQDESV (reference sequence). The CDR3, as DNA: TGTGCCAGCAGCTTCCCCGGGACAGGGGTGGCCGGGGAGCTGTTTTTT. It encodes CASSFPGTGVAGELFF. Combining the CDR3 with reference TRBV11-1 and TRBJ2-2 gives the whole variable domain EAEVAQSPRYKITEKSQAVAFWCDPISGHATLYWYRQILGQGPELLVQFQDESVVDDSQLPKDRFSAERLKGVDSTLKIQPAELGDSAMYLCASSFPGTGVAGELFFGEGSRLTVL.

The chain has TRBV23-1 and TRBJ2-7; D not resolved. TRBV23-1 is an ORF; its function is uncertain. Deletions cut 11 bases from V and 2 bases from J, with 13 bases between. The CDR3 sequence is 12 residues long. CDR3 in amino acids: CAPQPNPYEQYF. CDR3 sequence (DNA): TGCGCCCCCCAACCTAATCCCTACGAGCAGTACTTC.

As regards this clone: The sample holds other DNA sequences that translate to the same CDR3. The rearrangement uses TRBV11-2 and TRBJ2-6, with a weak D call TRBD2 (5 bases). The germline V gene has CDR1 SGHAT and CDR2 FQNNGV. The V end was cut by 5 bases, the J end by 4 bases, with 15 bases between. The CDR3 contains 16 residues. The chain's CDR3 is CASSPRTGLGANVLTF. CDR3 in DNA: TGTGCCAGCAGCCCAAGGACTGGGCTGGGGGCCAACGTCCTGACTTTC.

This clone has a single count. The V call is TRBV5-6, the J call TRBJ1-1; D is undetermined. The V gene's germline CDR1 is SGHDT and CDR2 YYEEEE. The V end was cut by 1 base, the J end by 1 base, with 11 bases between. CDR3 length equals 15 residues. The CDR3 here is CASSLQITENTEAFF. CDR3 DNA sequence: TGTGCCAGCAGCTTGCAAATAACAGAGAACACTGAAGCTTTCTTT.

The chain combines TRBV7-2 with TRBJ2-2; 12 bases match TRBD1. Germline CDR1 SGHTA, CDR2 FQGNSA. The CDR3 is 14 residues long. The trim removed 6 bases at V and 9 bases at J, leaving 5 bases unmatched. The CDR3 loop reads CASRPGQGARELFF. The CDR3 DNA reads as TGTGCCAGCAGGCCGGGACAGGGGGCACGGGAGCTGTTTTTT. The full variable domain, completed using reference TRBV7-2 and TRBJ2-2, is GAGVSQSPSNKVTEKGKDVELRCDPISGHTALYWYRQSLGQGLEFLIYFQGNSAPDKSGLPSDRFSAERTGGSVSTLTIQRTQQEDSAVYLCASRPGQGARELFFGEGSRLTVL.

The rearrangement joins TRBV5-6 to TRBJ1-2, with unresolved D. Germline CDR1 SGHDT, CDR2 YYEEEE. Trimming left V 1 base short and J 5 bases short, with 12 bases between. CDR3 length: 14 amino acids. This chain's CDR3 is CASSLMKTLYGYTF. The CDR3 nucleotides read TGTGCCAGCAGCTTGATGAAGACACTGTATGGCTACACCTTC.

The chain employs TRBV7-2 and TRBJ1-1; a possible D gene is TRBD1 (6 bases). The CDR3 runs 14 residues. V lost 5 bases and J lost 4, with 14 bases in between. Germline values: CDR1 SGHTA, CDR2 FQGNSA. The CDR3 is CASSPDRPLTEAFF. In DNA, the CDR3 is TGTGCCAGCAGCCCAGACAGGCCCCTCACTGAAGCTTTCTTT. The full variable domain, rest sourced from reference TRBV7-2 and TRBJ1-1, is GAGVSQSPSNKVTEKGKDVELRCDPISGHTALYWYRQSLGQGLEFLIYFQGNSAPDKSGLPSDRFSAERTGGSVSTLTIQRTQQEDSAVYLCASSPDRPLTEAFFGQGTRLTVV.

This chain joins TRBV9 and TRBJ2-1, with 10 bases fitting TRBD2. The CDR3 length is 15 residues. J lost 4 bases, V lost 3 bases, and 4 bases had no gene match. Germline V gene lookup returns CDR1 SGDLS and CDR2 YYNGEE. This chain's CDR3 is CASSAAGGSYNEQFF. The CDR3 bases are TGTGCCAGCAGCGCAGCGGGGGGGTCGTACAATGAGCAGTTCTTC. The variable domain in full, with the rest retrieved from reference TRBV9 and TRBJ2-1, is DSGVTQTPKHLITATGQRVTLRCSPRSGDLSVYWYQQSLDQGLQFLIQYYNGEERAKGNILERFSAQQFPDLHSELNLSSLELGDSALYFCASSAAGGSYNEQFFGPGTRLTVL.

The V gene is TRBV28, the J gene TRBJ1-2, with TRBD1 as a possible D gene (5 bases). The germline V gene encodes CDR1 MDHEN and CDR2 SYDVKM. Trimming removed 3 bases from V and 8 bases from J, with 13 bases in between. The CDR3 loop spans 13 amino acids. CDR3 sequence: CASSLGGGRGYTF. The CDR3 DNA is TGTGCCAGCAGTTTGGGGGGAGGCCGCGGCTACACCTTC.

The CDR3 coding sequence is TGCGCCAGCAGGACGGGGGATAATTCACCCCTCCACTTT. It codes for CASRTGDNSPLHF. The V call is TRBV5-1, the J call TRBJ1-6; D perhaps matches TRBD1 (5 bases). CDR3 length: 13 residues. The germline V and J ends were trimmed by 5 bases and 5 bases, with 8 bases remaining between them. From germline, CDR1 is SGHRS and CDR2 YFSETQ.

The rearrangement joins TRBV6-6 to TRBJ2-4; possible D gene TRBD2, 5 bases. Looked up from germline, CDR1 is MNHNY and CDR2 is SVGAGI (reference sequence). Deletions cut 6 bases from V and 9 bases from J, with 12 bases between. The length of the CDR3 is 12 residues. CDR3 loop: CASRASHSIQYF. The CDR3 DNA is TGTGCCAGCAGAGCTAGCCATTCCATTCAGTACTTC.

V and J are TRBV7-6 and TRBJ2-7, with TRBD1 identical over 7 bases. The germline gives CDR1 SGHVS, CDR2 FNYEAQ. The CDR3 totals 18 residues. The ends lost 2 bases at V and 0 bases at J; junction bases unmatched: 13. CDR3 sequence: CASSLIPPSGTDSYEQYF. CDR3 in DNA: TGTGCCAGCAGCTTAATTCCGCCCTCCGGGACAGACTCCTACGAGCAGTACTTC.

The chain uses TRBV6-6 and TRBJ1-5; TRBD1 might be the D (5 bases). The CDR3 length is 14 residues. Trimming took off 11 bases at V and 1 base at J, with 15 bases between the two ends. The germline CDR1 and CDR2 sequences are MNHNY and SVGAGI (reference sequence). This CDR3 is CAAKRGESNQPQHF. CDR3 DNA: TGTGCCGCAAAGCGGGGGGAAAGCAATCAGCCCCAGCATTTT.

This clone was found once. CDR3 sequence reads: CASRSGGGYNEQFF. The CDR3 DNA reads as TGTGCCAGCAGGTCGGGGGGTGGGTACAATGAGCAGTTCTTC. The genes are TRBV6-5 and TRBJ2-1, with 7 bases matching TRBD2. Trimming removed 6 bases from V and 4 bases from J; junction bases left unmatched: 6. This CDR3 is built from 14 residues. Germline V lookup: CDR1 MNHEY, CDR2 SVGAGI.

This clone was recorded once. The chain combines TRBV6-5 with TRBJ1-2, with TRBD1 as a possible D gene (6 bases). The germline V gene encodes CDR1 MNHEY and CDR2 SVGAGI. The CDR3 has 15 amino acids. The V end was cut by 5 bases, the J end by 4 bases, with 17 bases between. The CDR3 spells CASSRTAGLSYGYTF. The CDR3 DNA reads as TGTGCCAGCAGTCGGACAGCCGGATTGTCCTATGGCTACACCTTC.

V is TRBV15 and J is TRBJ1-6, with TRBD1 identical over 8 bases. The germline gives CDR1 LNHNV, CDR2 YYDKDF (reference sequence). CDR3 size: 16 residues. V lost 8 bases, J lost 7 bases, and 13 bases stayed unmatched. The CDR3 DNA follows: TGTGCCACCTCGGACAGGGTTTTAGTAGGGAATTCACCCCTCCACTTT. Translating gives CATSDRVLVGNSPLHF.

The chain combines TRBV7-9 with TRBJ2-5; TRBD2 aligns across 10 bases. Germline values: CDR1 SEHNR, CDR2 FQNEAQ (reference sequence). The length of the CDR3 is 14 residues. The V and J ends lost 3 bases and 3 bases, in that order; junction bases with no gene match: 1. CDR3: CASSFTSGEETQYF. Written as DNA, the CDR3 is TGTGCCAGCAGCTTTACTAGCGGGGAAGAGACCCAGTACTTC. The whole variable domain, remainder taken from reference TRBV7-9 and TRBJ2-5, is DTGVSQNPRHKITKRGQNVTFRCDPISEHNRLYWYRQTLGQGPEFLTYFQNEAQLEKSRLLSDRFSAERPKGSFSTLEIQRTEQGDSAMYLCASSFTSGEETQYFGPGTRLLVL.

CDR3 DNA: TGTGCCAGCAGCTTAGTTGGAGCGGGTCCCTACGAGCAGTACTTC. It translates to CASSLVGAGPYEQYF. The chain carries TRBV11-2 and TRBJ2-7; D may be TRBD2 (6 bases). Germline assignment: CDR1 SGHAT and CDR2 FQNNGV. V gave up 1 base and J gave up 2 bases, with 12 bases separating them. The CDR3 covers 15 residues.

The CDR3 here is CASSDTGNDGYTF. CDR3 in DNA: TGTGCCAGCAGTGACACGGGGAACGATGGCTACACCTTC. The chain carries TRBV6-1 and TRBJ1-2, with no clear D. Trimming removed 3 bases from V and 6 bases from J, with 11 bases in between. Germline V gene lookup returns CDR1 MNHNS and CDR2 SASEGT. This CDR3 contains 13 residues.

The chain has TRBV7-9 and TRBJ2-5; a weak D match, TRBD2 (7 bases). Germline lookup yields CDR1 SEHNR and CDR2 FQNEAQ (reference sequence). CDR3 length: 14 amino acids. V dropped 2 bases and J dropped 4 bases, with 11 bases sitting between them. CDR3 region: CASSLRGGGETQYF. Here the CDR3 DNA reads TGTGCCAGCAGCTTAAGAGGGGGGGGAGAGACCCAGTACTTC.

The V gene is TRBV6-1, the J gene TRBJ2-7, with 11 bases that match TRBD1. This CDR3 comprises 14 residues. V shed 6 bases and J 7 bases; nucleotides not matched to a gene: 8. Per germline, CDR1 MNHNS and CDR2 SASEGT. CDR3 DNA sequence: TGTGCCAGCAGATCCTCGGGACAGGGGGTTGAGCAGTACTTC. It specifies CASRSSGQGVEQYF.

The rearrangement links TRBV19 to TRBJ2-3, with 8 positions matching TRBD2. Per the germline V gene, CDR1 is LNHDA and CDR2 is SQIVND (reference sequence). Trimming at V came to 5 bases and at J to 2 bases, leaving 18 bases not matched to a gene. This CDR3 has 19 amino acids. CDR3 amino acids: CASSPGRRGASLLTDTQYF. The CDR3, as DNA: TGTGCCAGTAGTCCCGGGAGGCGGGGGGCCTCGCTACTCACAGATACGCAGTATTTT.

This clone was seen a single time. V is TRBV30 and J is TRBJ1-1, with 8 nucleotides matching TRBD1. This CDR3 is built from 13 residues. Looked up from germline, CDR1 is GTSNPN and CDR2 is SVGIG (reference sequence). V lost 0 bases, J lost 5 bases, and 2 bases stayed unmatched. The CDR3 bases are TGTGCCTGGAGTGTTCAGGGGGCAACTGAAGCTTTCTTT. It encodes CAWSVQGATEAFF.

The gene calls are TRBV6-1 and TRBJ1-2; 10 bases align to TRBD1. The germline V gene has CDR1 MNHNS and CDR2 SASEGT. The J segment lost 3 bases and the V segment lost 7 bases, leaving 8 bases of the junction unmatched. CDR3 size: 15 residues. CDR3 nucleotides: TGTGCCAGCATGACGGGACAGGGGTCCCACTATGGCTACACCTTC. Its translation: CASMTGQGSHYGYTF.

This clone was recorded once. The chain recombines TRBV27 with TRBJ2-3; 12 nucleotides agree with TRBD2. Germline V gene sequence: CDR1 MNHEY, CDR2 SMNVEV (reference sequence). After removal of 7 bases from V and 2 bases from J, the junction contained 7 bases not matched to a gene. The CDR3 sequence is 16 residues long. CDR3 DNA: TGTGCCAGCAACCCACTAGCGGGGGGAATCACAGATACGCAGTATTTT. This codes for CASNPLAGGITDTQYF.

This chain links TRBV12-5 with TRBJ2-7, with 7 bases lining up with TRBD1. Trimming cost V 6 bases and J 5 bases; bases outside gene matches: 7. CDR3 length equals 13 residues. Germline CDR1 LGHNT, CDR2 FRNRAP. CDR3: CASGYQGVHEQYF. CDR3 nucleotides: TGTGCTAGTGGCTATCAGGGGGTCCACGAGCAGTACTTC.